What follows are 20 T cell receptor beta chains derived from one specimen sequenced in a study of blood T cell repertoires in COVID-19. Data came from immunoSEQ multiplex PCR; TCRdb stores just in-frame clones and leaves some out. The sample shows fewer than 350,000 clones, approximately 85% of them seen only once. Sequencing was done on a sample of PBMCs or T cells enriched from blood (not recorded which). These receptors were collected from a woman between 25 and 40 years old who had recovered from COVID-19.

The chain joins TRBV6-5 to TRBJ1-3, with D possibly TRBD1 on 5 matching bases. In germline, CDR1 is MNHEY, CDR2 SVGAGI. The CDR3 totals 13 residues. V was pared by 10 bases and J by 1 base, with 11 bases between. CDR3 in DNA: TGTGCCACATATCAGGGTTCTGGAAACACCATATATTTT. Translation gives CATYQGSGNTIYF.

The CDR3 region is CASSLQTGEAAPLHF. For the CDR3, the DNA is TGTGCCAGCAGTTTACAGACAGGGGAGGCTGCACCCCTCCACTTT. V and J are TRBV28 and TRBJ1-6; 8 bases line up with TRBD1. Germline lookup yields CDR1 MDHEN and CDR2 SYDVKM. The CDR3 has 15 amino acids. V lost 2 bases and J lost 11; bases outside the gene matches: 8.

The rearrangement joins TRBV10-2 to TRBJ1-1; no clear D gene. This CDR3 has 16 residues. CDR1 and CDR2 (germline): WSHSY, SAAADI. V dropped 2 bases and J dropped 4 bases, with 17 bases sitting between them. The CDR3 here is CASSEALGRVGTEAFF. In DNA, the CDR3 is TGCGCCAGCAGTGAGGCCCTCGGTCGGGTCGGCACTGAAGCTTTCTTT.

CDR3 in DNA: TGCGCCAGCAGCTTGATAGGCGGGGGGCACCAAGAGACCCAGTACTTC. Its protein is CASSLIGGGHQETQYF. The chain employs TRBV5-1 and TRBJ2-5, with 8 bases identical to TRBD2. After removal of 1 base from V and 0 bases from J, the junction contained 5 bases not matched to a gene. Germline V gene data show CDR1 as SGHRS and CDR2 as YFSETQ. The CDR3 is 16 residues long.

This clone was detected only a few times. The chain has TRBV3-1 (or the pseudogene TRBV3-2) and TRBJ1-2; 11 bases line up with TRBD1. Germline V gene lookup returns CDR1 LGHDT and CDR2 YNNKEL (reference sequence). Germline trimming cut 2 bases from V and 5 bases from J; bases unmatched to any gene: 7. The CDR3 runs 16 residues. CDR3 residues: CASSQWDRGEFYGYTF. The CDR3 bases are TGTGCCAGCAGCCAATGGGACAGGGGGGAGTTTTATGGCTACACCTTC.

CDR3 region: CASSPGGRPYEQYF. The CDR3, as DNA: TGTGCCAGCAGCCCGGGAGGGAGGCCCTACGAGCAGTACTTC. This chain joins TRBV5-6 and TRBJ2-7; 8 bases fit TRBD2. The germline V gene has CDR1 SGHDT and CDR2 YYEEEE. CDR3 length: 14 residues. The V segment lost 4 bases and the J segment 2 bases; nucleotides outside the gene matches: 5.

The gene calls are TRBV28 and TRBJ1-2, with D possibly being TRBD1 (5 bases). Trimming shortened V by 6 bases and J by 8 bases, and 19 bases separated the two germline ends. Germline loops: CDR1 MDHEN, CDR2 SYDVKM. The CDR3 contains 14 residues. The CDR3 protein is CASRSGGGSLGYTF. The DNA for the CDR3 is TGTGCCAGCAGAAGCGGGGGGGGATCGCTCGGCTACACCTTC.

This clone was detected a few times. The CDR3 protein is CASSGWDSNTEAFF. The CDR3 DNA is TGTGCCAGCAGTGGTTGGGACTCGAACACTGAAGCTTTCTTT. The genes are TRBV2 and TRBJ1-1; possibly TRBD1 for D (5 bases). V gave up 4 bases and J gave up 1 base, with 10 bases separating them. This CDR3 spans 14 amino acids. Germline CDR1 reads SNHLY; CDR2 reads FYNNEI.

CDR3 residues: CASSSQGARGGSPLHF. Written as DNA, the CDR3 is TGTGCCAGCAGTTCACAGGGGGCACGCGGGGGATCACCCCTCCACTTT. V and J are TRBV27 and TRBJ1-6, with TRBD1 identical over 9 bases. The CDR3 consists of 16 residues. Germline values: CDR1 MNHEY, CDR2 SMNVEV (reference sequence). The V segment lost 4 bases and the J segment 10 bases; nucleotides outside the gene matches: 11.

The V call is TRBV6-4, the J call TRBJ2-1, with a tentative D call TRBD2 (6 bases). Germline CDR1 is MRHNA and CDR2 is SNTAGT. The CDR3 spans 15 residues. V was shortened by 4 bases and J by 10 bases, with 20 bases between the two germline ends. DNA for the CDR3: TGTGCCAGCAGTGTGCGGGAACTCCCTGGTGGGGAGCAGTTCTTC. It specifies CASSVRELPGGEQFF.

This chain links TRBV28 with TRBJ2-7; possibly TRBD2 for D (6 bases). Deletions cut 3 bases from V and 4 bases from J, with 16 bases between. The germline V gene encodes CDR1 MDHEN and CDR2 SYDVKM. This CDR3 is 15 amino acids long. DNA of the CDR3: TGTGCCAGCAGTTTGGTGGGGGGAGGCCCTTACGAGCAGTACTTC. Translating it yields CASSLVGGGPYEQYF.

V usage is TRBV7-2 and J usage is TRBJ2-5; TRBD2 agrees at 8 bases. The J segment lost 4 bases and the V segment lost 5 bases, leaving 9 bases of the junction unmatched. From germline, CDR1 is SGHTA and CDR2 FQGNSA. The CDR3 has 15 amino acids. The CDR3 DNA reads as TGTGCCAGCAGCCCCCGGGCCGGGAGGGGAGAGACCCAGTACTTC. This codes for CASSPRAGRGETQYF. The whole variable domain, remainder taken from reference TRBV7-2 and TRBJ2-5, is GAGVSQSPSNKVTEKGKDVELRCDPISGHTALYWYRQSLGQGLEFLIYFQGNSAPDKSGLPSDRFSAERTGGSVSTLTIQRTQQEDSAVYLCASSPRAGRGETQYFGPGTRLLVL.

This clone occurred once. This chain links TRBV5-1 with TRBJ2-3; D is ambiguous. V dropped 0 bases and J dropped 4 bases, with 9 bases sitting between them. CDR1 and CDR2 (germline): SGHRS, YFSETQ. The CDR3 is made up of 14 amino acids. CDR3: CASSLAPSPDTQYF. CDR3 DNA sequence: TGCGCCAGCAGCTTGGCCCCCTCCCCAGATACGCAGTATTTT.

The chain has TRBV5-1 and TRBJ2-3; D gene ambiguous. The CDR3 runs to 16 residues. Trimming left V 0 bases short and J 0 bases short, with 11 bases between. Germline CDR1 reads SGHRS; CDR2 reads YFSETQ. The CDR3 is CASSLDPDPSTDTQYF. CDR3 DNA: TGCGCCAGCAGCTTGGACCCAGATCCTAGCACAGATACGCAGTATTTT. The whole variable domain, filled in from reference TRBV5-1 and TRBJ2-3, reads KAGVTQTPRYLIKTRGQQVTLSCSPISGHRSVSWYQQTPGQGLQFLFEYFSETQRNKGNFPGRFSGRQFSNSRSEMNVSTLELGDSALYLCASSLDPDPSTDTQYFGPGTRLTVL.

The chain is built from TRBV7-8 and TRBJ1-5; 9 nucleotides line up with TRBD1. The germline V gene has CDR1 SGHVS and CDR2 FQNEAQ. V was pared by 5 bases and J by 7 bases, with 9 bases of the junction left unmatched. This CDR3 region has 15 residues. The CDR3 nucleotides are TGTGCCAGCAGCCCCGGGACAGGGCTGAGGCAGCCCCAGCATTTT. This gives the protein CASSPGTGLRQPQHF.

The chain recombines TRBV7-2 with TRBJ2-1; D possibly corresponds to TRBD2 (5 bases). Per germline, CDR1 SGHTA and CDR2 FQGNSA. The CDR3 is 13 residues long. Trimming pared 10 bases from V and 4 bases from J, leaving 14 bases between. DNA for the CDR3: TGTGCCAAACAGACCGGGGAGTACAATGAGCAGTTCTTC. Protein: CAKQTGEYNEQFF.

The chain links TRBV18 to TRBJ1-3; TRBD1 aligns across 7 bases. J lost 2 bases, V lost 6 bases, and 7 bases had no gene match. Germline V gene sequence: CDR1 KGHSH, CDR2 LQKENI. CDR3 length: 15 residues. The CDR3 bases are TGTGCCAGCTCCCCCGGGACAGCCGCTGGAAACACCATATATTTT. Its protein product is CASSPGTAAGNTIYF.

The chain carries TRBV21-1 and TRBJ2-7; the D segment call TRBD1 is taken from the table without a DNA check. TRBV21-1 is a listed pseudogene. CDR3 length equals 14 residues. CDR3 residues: CASGVPTGFYEQYF. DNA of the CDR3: TGTGCCAGCGGGGTCCCGACAGGATTCTACGAGCAGTACTTC.

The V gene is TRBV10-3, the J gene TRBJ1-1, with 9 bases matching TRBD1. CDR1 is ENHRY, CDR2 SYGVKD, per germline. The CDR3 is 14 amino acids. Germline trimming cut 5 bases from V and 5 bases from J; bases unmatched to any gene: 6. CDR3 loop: CAISPGTGKTEAFF. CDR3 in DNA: TGTGCCATCAGTCCCGGGACAGGGAAAACTGAAGCTTTCTTT.

This CDR3 is CASSEGGQGAIGYTF. The CDR3 DNA reads TGTGCCAGCAGTGAGGGGGGACAGGGCGCTATAGGCTACACCTTC. The gene calls are TRBV6-1 and TRBJ1-2, with TRBD1 matching over 9 bases. The CDR3 has 15 residues. Trimming at V came to 3 bases and at J to 8 bases, leaving 10 bases not matched to a gene. CDR1 MNHNS and CDR2 SASEGT come from the germline V gene.